This T cell receptor (beta chain) was captured in a study of cytomegalovirus exposure and HLA in healthy donors (dated by TCRdb to about 2017). Regarding the research as a whole: In an earlier analysis of 550 to 750 of the donors, 276 Gb of sequence data and just under 120 million unique TCR beta sequences from roughly 180 million T cells were reported. Around 320 gigabases of sequencing data and approximately 85 million unique TCR sequences were included in an early release covering roughly 600 HLA-typed donors. Of the roughly 410 genotyped donors, 81% were placed in the genetic ancestry cluster associated with self-reported Caucasian donors. The study aimed to test whether signatures of past pathogen exposure could be identified by cataloging public T cell receptors. The T cell repertoires of some 670 subjects were profiled by immunosequencing and related to cytomegalovirus serostatus. Besides the first cohort of approximately 670 subjects, a separate validation cohort made up of some 110 different subjects was used. To predict cytomegalovirus infection status, the study brought together high-throughput TCR immunosequencing, statistical association of individual TCRs with disease status, and machine learning. In a later analysis, previously published TCR beta repertoires from several hundred donors were re-analyzed and high-resolution HLA genotyping was added so that TCR occurrence patterns could be studied. Rather than drawing on any new phenotypic data, the later analysis identified candidate immune exposures from TCR beta sequences and the way those sequences occurred across donors. An earlier analysis of some 500 of the donors applied high-throughput TCR beta sequencing to assess whether each TCR beta V gene segment acted as functional or pseudogenic. Alongside the repertoire data, information on donor age, sex, ethnicity and CMV serostatus was compiled. In a later genetic analysis, genome-wide SNP genotypes for about three fifths of the roughly 670 donors were used, and that subset was treated as a discovery cohort. Every discovery cohort repertoire had been produced on one sequencing platform. HLA typing covered class I and class II loci at four-digit resolution. Typing coverage varied by locus: about 629-640 donors for A, B, C, DRB1 and DQB1; approximately 500 for DQA1; about 600 for DPA1; 450 to 480 for DPB1. Four to six DR-DQ haplotypes were handled as single units for association and clustering because linkage in the cohort was strong. Across approximately 400 genotyped donors of the cohort, an average of about 240,000 unique TCR beta nucleotide sequences per donor were sequenced, and approximately 19% of those sequences were non-productive. Study-wide conclusions, independent of this receptor: When HLA alleles, especially DR and DQ, strongly co-occurred, attributing TCR associations to individual alleles was difficult. It was suggested by the authors that the approach could potentially be generalized to other disease states and immunological phenotypes. Seventeen rarely observed V segments, including chromosome 9 orphons, were excluded from the earlier analysis of almost 600 of the donors because counts were too low. According to a later analysis, TCR association rates differed among HLA loci, with DRB1 alleles showing the most associated TCRs and HLA-C alleles showing the fewest. According to a later analysis, parvovirus B19, influenza, CMV and Epstein-Barr virus appeared linked to several top co-occurrence clusters. Sequencing depth was assumed to be roughly uniform across donors in the presence/absence analyses, though that assumption may not hold. Compared with equally common non-associated chains, HLA-associated TCR beta chains in a later analysis were more clonally expanded and had lower generation probabilities. The 87-base-pair reads could not distinguish some IMGT-functional V segments, including TRBV6-2 and TRBV6-3, so those segments were excluded. Because some donors lacked HLA typing at each locus, the association tests relied only on the typed subset. Correlated functional status among segregating V segments might be attributable to linkage disequilibrium, but an unknown experimental factor could not be ruled out. Three of the identified cytomegalovirus-associated TCR beta chains were confirmed in vitro to be specific for cytomegalovirus antigens. In a later genetic analysis, fewer N-insertions in productive TCRs were reported among donors in an Asian-associated ancestry cluster than the approximately 670-donor mean. A later genetic analysis associated a missense DCLRE1C variant with V-gene and J-gene trimming of TCR beta chains, and an independent cohort replicated the association. In an earlier analysis of approximately 590 of the donors, most TCR beta V segments appeared in productive rearrangements about 90% or about 30% of the time, broadly matching IMGT annotations. In a later analysis, around 15,000 TCR beta sequences were associated with specific HLA alleles at a false discovery rate of 0.05. A cluster of highly shared sequence variants was judged likely to be a technical artifact of the sequencing pipeline. In the study, about 150 TCR beta chains were listed as associated with cytomegalovirus. This cohort had only TCR beta chains sequenced, and the lack of alpha or paired-chain data limited which features could be detected. Most CMV-associated TCR beta chains appeared to be HLA-restricted in a later analysis, and the HLA associations seemed to be driven largely by CMV exposure. Cytomegalovirus status was reported to be diagnosed by the classifier with high specificity and sensitivity in both the original and validation cohorts. The only immune exposure information available for the cohort was CMV serostatus. Most TCR sequences were observed very rarely across donors, whereas some public TCRs were present in many individuals. A further reported finding was that TCR beta sequences accurately predicted the HLA-A and HLA-B alleles for most subjects in the first cohort.

About this clone: Its antigen specificity is not known. Base qualities are missing; no much larger clone stands one base away.

The junction carries 12 bases between V and J, which are trimmed by 6 bases and 4 bases respectively. The germline V gene (reference sequence) sets CDR1 to SGHNT and CDR2 to YYREEE. The CDR3 measures 13 amino acids from cysteine to phenylalanine. The DNA shown is the 39-base CDR3, in frame from base 1. The cohort consisted of 600 to 700 healthy bone marrow donors. All cohort members were sampled while nominally healthy, although unrecorded immune exposures were likely present. The donor tested CMV seronegative, placing the donor among the 300 to 400 seronegative members of the cohort. A peripheral blood sample was provided by each donor, and peripheral blood mononuclear cells were used for TCR beta sequencing. The Qiagen DNeasy Blood Extraction Kit was used to extract genomic DNA from the blood cell samples. Receptor amplification or capture employed the immunoSEQ multiplex PCR assay. A mixture of 60 forward primers for TCR Vbeta segments and 13 reverse primers for TCR Jbeta segments was used in the multiplex PCR. The CDR3 region of rearranged TCR beta genes was amplified from genomic DNA by a multiplex PCR assay. On the Illumina HiSeq System, the amplified TCR beta libraries were sequenced as 87-base-pair reads. As for the authors' bioinformatics: In a later analysis, 70 million to 95 million unique TCR beta chains were counted across the roughly 670 repertoires, and roughly 9.9 million of these chains were shared by at least two donors. A nearest-neighbor algorithm error-corrected the raw reads and collapsed the reads into unique sequences, merging closely related sequences to remove PCR and sequencing errors. CDR3 sequences were aligned to IMGT reference sequences to assign V, D and J gene segments. For a sequence to be retained, a match of at least six nucleotides was required to both a V gene segment and a J gene segment. Rearrangements were called productive when the CDR3 lacked stop codons and stayed in frame with V and J; all others were non-productive. Following IMGT convention, CDR3 was defined as the stretch from the second conserved V-encoded cysteine to the conserved J-encoded phenylalanine. Sequences without an unambiguous match to a single V gene segment were excluded from the earlier analysis of approximately 560 of the donors. In an earlier analysis of around 590 of the donors, a V segment was called functional when productive rearrangements were above 56.7%, and segregating when the standard deviation between donors exceeded 5%. A statistical classification framework was developed to diagnose cytomegalovirus status using the catalog of TCR beta chain sequences. A later analysis assigned V and J genes by comparing TCR nucleotide sequences with IMGT/GENE-DB human TR gene sequences. In a later analysis, CDR3 sequences and most-parsimonious VDJ recombination scenarios were assigned using the TCRdist pipeline. In a later analysis, each TCR beta chain was defined by its CDR3 amino acid sequence together with its V-gene family, and reads without a unique V-gene family were excluded. To address suspected cross-contamination and a sequencing artifact, a later analysis removed approximately 600 highly shared, low-generation-probability nucleotide sequences. In a later analysis, a clonal expansion index for each public chain was calculated from normalized within-repertoire ranks of inferred template counts. In a later analysis, generation probabilities were computed using a VDJ recombination model fitted to out-of-frame rearrangements, and the results were checked against IGoR. In a later analysis, hypergeometric tests were used to score TCR-TCR, TCR-HLA and TCR-CMV co-occurrence, with a repertoire-size bias correction applied to TCR pairs. In a later analysis, false discovery rates were estimated by permuting HLA or CMV assignments 20 times. In a later analysis, co-occurring TCRs were grouped with DBSCAN, and TCRdist sequence similarity was added when clustering was performed within HLA-allele-positive subsets. Repertoires with fewer than 30,000 or more than 120,000 public chains, plus five repertoires with anomalous nucleotide sharing, were excluded from co-occurrence clustering. TCRdb re-hosts the immuneACCESS table, in-frame sequences only. Its copies lack some clones; in the studies checked, an unresolved V gene accounts for under half of them, and the cause for the rest is not known. That table is the source of V, J and clone size, and D and trimming were worked out from the DNA. Within this sample are about 160,000 clones, with 85% of them counted one time only. 1% of the sample lies in the top ten.

The receptor comes from a boy aged 2 to 10 in good health and CMV-seronegative. The chain is encoded by TRBV5-4 joined to TRBJ2-3; the best D guess is TRBD2, with 5 bases matching. Sequences were obtained from PBMCs. The CDR3 reads CASNWGVADTQYF. Read as DNA, the sequence is TGTGCCAGCAATTGGGGAGTGGCAGATACGCAGTATTTT.